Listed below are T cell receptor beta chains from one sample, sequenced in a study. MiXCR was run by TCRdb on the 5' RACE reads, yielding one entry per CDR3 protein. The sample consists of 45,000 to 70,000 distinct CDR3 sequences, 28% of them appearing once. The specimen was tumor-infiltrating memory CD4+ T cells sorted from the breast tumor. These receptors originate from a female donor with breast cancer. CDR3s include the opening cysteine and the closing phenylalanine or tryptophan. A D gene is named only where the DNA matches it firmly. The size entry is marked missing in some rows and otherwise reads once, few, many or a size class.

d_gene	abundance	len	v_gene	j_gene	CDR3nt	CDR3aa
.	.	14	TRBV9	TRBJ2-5	TGTGCCAGCAGCGTAGTAGGACAACAAGAGACCCAGTACTTC	CASSVVGQQETQYF
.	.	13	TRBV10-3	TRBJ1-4	TGTGCCAGCCACCGGGACGGAGATGAAAAACTGTTTTTT	CASHRDGDEKLFF
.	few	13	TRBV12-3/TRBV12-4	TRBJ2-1	TGTGCCAGCAGCCGAGGGATCTACAATGAGCAGTTCTTC	CASSRGIYNEQFF
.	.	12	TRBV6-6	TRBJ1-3	TGTGCCAGCAGTGAACCCGGGAACACCATATATTTT	CASSEPGNTIYF
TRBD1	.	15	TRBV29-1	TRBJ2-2	TGCAGCGTCGGGACAGGGCCTTATGACACCGGGGAGCTGTTTTTT	CSVGTGPYDTGELFF
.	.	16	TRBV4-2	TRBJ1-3	TGTGCCAGCAGCCAAGAGAACACCTACTCTGGAAACACCATATATTTT	CASSQENTYSGNTIYF
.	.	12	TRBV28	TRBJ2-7	TGTGCCAGCCAAAGCGGAATCTACGAGCAGTACTTC	CASQSGIYEQYF
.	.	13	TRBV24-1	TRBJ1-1	TGTGCCACCAGTTCCGGACGGGGGAGCGAAGCTTTCTTT	CATSSGRGSEAFF
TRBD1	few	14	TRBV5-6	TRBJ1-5	TGTGCCAGCAGCTGGGGACAGGGAGATCAGCCCCAGCATTTT	CASSWGQGDQPQHF
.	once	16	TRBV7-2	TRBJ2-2	TGTGCCAGCAGCTCCCATTCGGGGGGCATTTCCGGGGAGCTGTTTTTT	CASSSHSGGISGELFF
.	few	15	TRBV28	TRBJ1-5	TGTGCCAGCAGTTCAACGGGACGGAGCAATCAGCCCCAGCATTTT	CASSSTGRSNQPQHF
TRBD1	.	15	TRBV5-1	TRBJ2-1	TGCGCCAGCAGACGACCGGGACAGGGGTACAATGAGCAGTTCTTC	CASRRPGQGYNEQFF
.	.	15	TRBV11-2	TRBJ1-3	TGTGCCGGCAGCTTAGGACGCAACTCTGGAAACACCATATATTTT	CAGSLGRNSGNTIYF
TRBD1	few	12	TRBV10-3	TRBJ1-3	TGTGCCAGCCGGGACAGGGGAAACACCATATATTTT	CASRDRGNTIYF